This TCR beta chain originates from a study of early T cells in non-severe SARS-CoV-2 infection. Overall study context: Sequencing of unsorted whole blood was done on bulk RNA, leaving chains unpaired. General study findings and limits: Matching against VDJdb likely underestimated virus-specific expansions, favoring anti-spike CD8.

This clonotype was seen many times. The antigen is unknown. CDR3 length equals 12 residues. V was clipped by 6 bases and J by 7 bases, with 13 bases between them. Individual cDNA molecules received unique molecular identifiers. TCRdb re-derived calls from the 5' RACE reads in MiXCR, one entry per CDR3 protein. Here the sample spans tens of thousands of distinct CDR3 sequences, 9% to 15% being singletons. The V gene is TRBV12-3 or TRBV12-4, the J gene TRBJ2-7, with D uncertain. The sequenced material came from whole blood. The TCR originated in an adult who was a healthcare worker with PCR-confirmed SARS-CoV-2 infection or an uninfected control (not recorded which). DNA of the CDR3: TGTGCCAGCAGCCGCTTTTCTCGGGAGCAGTACTTC. Its protein product is CASSRFSREQYF.